These 4 T cell receptor beta chains were sequenced from one sample in a study of CD8 T cells in Susac syndrome. Reverse transcription of about 0.45 to 1 ug RNA was performed with random hexamers. One entry per CDR3 protein results from TCRdb running MiXCR on the immunoSEQ multiplex PCR reads. The table lists some 95,000 distinct CDR3 sequences, approximately 92% of them singletons. Sequencing input: CD8+ T cells from PBMCs. These receptors all stem from a human donor in good health.

This sequence joins TRBV11-2 and TRBJ1-1; D remains ambiguous. The germline CDR1 and CDR2 sequences are SGHAT and FQNNGV. Trimming removed 5 bases at V and 0 bases at J, with 13 bases between. The CDR3 length is 15 residues. CDR3: CASSHHSAVNTEAFF. The CDR3 nucleotides read TGTGCCAGCAGCCACCATTCTGCAGTGAACACTGAAGCTTTCTTT.

The count of this clonotype is one. The gene calls are TRBV12-3 or TRBV12-4 and TRBJ2-2; unclear D gene. Trimming removed 4 bases at V and 9 bases at J, with 21 bases between. The CDR3 extends over 16 amino acids. The chain's CDR3 is CASSSWASTALRELFF. The CDR3 DNA sequence: TGTGCCAGCAGTTCATGGGCTTCAACCGCTCTGCGGGAGCTGTTTTTT.

The genes are TRBV7-3 and TRBJ1-5, with a weak D call TRBD1 (5 bases). The ends were cut back, 2 bases at V and 1 base at J, with 9 bases in the middle. The CDR3 runs 15 residues. Germline V gives CDR1 SGHTA, CDR2 FQGTGA. CDR3: CASSLGGSSNQPQHF. In DNA, the CDR3 is TGTGCCAGCAGCTTAGGGGGGAGCAGCAATCAGCCCCAGCATTTT. The variable domain in full, completed from reference TRBV7-3 and TRBJ1-5, reads GAGVSQTPSNKVTEKGKYVELRCDPISGHTALYWYRQSLGQGPEFLIYFQGTGAADDSGLPNDRFFAVRPEGSVSTLKIQRTERGDSAVYLCASSLGGSSNQPQHFGDGTRLSIL.

The CDR3 region has the DNA TGCGCCAGCAGCTTGTTCCGGGGTAGCGGGGACAATGAGCAGTTCTTC. Translated, it gives CASSLFRGSGDNEQFF. The genes are TRBV5-1 and TRBJ2-1; 8 bases fit TRBD2. This CDR3 has 16 residues. Germline V lookup: CDR1 SGHRS, CDR2 YFSETQ. V lost 1 base to trimming and J lost 5 bases; unmatched junction nucleotides: 8.